One sample yielded the 8 T cell receptor beta chains listed below, sequenced in a study of blood T cells in healthy people across ages. The use of a sample-barcoded 5' primer and a J-beta primer mix characterized a second PCR of about 6 to 12 cycles. TCRdb reprocessed the 5' RACE reads with MiXCR, giving one entry per CDR3 protein. Altogether roughly 800,000 distinct CDR3 sequences are present, around 25% being singletons, with the ten largest covering under 9.5%. This same sample was also part of a study on T cells of mothers and their children.

The sample was blood. The receptor set was obtained from a boy between 10 and 17 years old in good health.

This clonotype was recorded a few times. V and J are TRBV2 and TRBJ2-1; the match to TRBD1 covers 7 bases. V shed 0 bases, J shed 6 bases, and the junction held 5 bases outside the gene matches. Looked up from germline, CDR1 is SNHLY and CDR2 is FYNNEI. The CDR3 totals 15 residues. CDR3 in DNA: TGTGCCAGCAGTGAAGCTGACAGGGATCCCAATGAGCAGTTCTTC. Its translation: CASSEADRDPNEQFF.

This clonotype has more than one count but fewer than ten. At one end the junction does not follow the germline gene, possibly because of a read error. The chain carries TRBV6-1 and TRBJ1-3; the match to TRBD1 covers 7 bases. Germline assignment: CDR1 MNHNS and CDR2 SASEGT. The length of the CDR3 is 14 residues. The CDR3 DNA sequence: TGTGCCAGCAGTGGACAGGGAGGTGGAGACACCATATATTTT. Protein: CASSGQGGGDTIYF.

There are a few counts of this clonotype. V gene TRBV7-2 combines with J gene TRBJ1-4; 7 bases map to TRBD1. CDR3 size: 14 residues. Trimming removed 3 bases from V and 5 bases from J; junction bases left unmatched: 3. From germline, CDR1 is SGHTA and CDR2 FQGNSA. The CDR3 sequence is CASSFGRGNEKLFF. CDR3 nucleotides: TGTGCCAGCAGCTTCGGCAGGGGGAATGAAAAACTGTTTTTT.

This clonotype was recorded once. V and J are TRBV19 and TRBJ2-5, with 8 bases fitting TRBD1. The last part of the DNA fits TRBJ2-7 better; the J call may be wrong. This CDR3 spans 13 amino acids. The germline gives CDR1 LNHDA, CDR2 SQIVND (reference sequence). The CDR3 bases are TGTGCCAGTAGTCCCAGGGGGCTCGGCGAGCAGTACTTC. Translated: CASSPRGLGEQYF.

Only a few counts were recorded for this clonotype. CDR3 nucleotides: TGTGCCATCAGCGCGGACAGGGCGAGCCTTAGCTCTGGGGCCAACGTCCTGACTTTC. Its protein is CAISADRASLSSGANVLTF. This rearrangement joins TRBV10-3 to TRBJ2-6; 8 bases are a match to TRBD1. Germline CDR1 and CDR2: ENHRY and SYGVKD. CDR3 length: 19 residues. V shed 6 bases, J shed 0 bases, and the junction held 13 bases outside the gene matches.

The chain couples TRBV20-1 to TRBJ1-2; D is unclear. V shed 4 bases and J shed 2 bases, with 5 bases lying between them. The germline V gene encodes CDR1 DFQATT and CDR2 SNEGSKA (reference sequence). This CDR3 region has 11 residues. In nucleotides, the CDR3 is TGCAGTGCTACCATCAACTATGGCTACACCTTC. It encodes CSATINYGYTF.

The V and J genes are TRBV7-9 and TRBJ1-1; possibly TRBD1 for D (5 bases). Germline loops: CDR1 SEHNR, CDR2 FQNEAQ (reference sequence). CDR3 length: 14 amino acids. V dropped 5 bases and J dropped 7 bases, with 17 bases sitting between them. The CDR3 bases are TGTGCCAGCAGCCACACGGCCGGGACCGATGAAGCTTTCTTT. The encoded protein is CASSHTAGTDEAFF. Full variable domain (rest looked up from reference TRBV7-9 and TRBJ1-1): DTGVSQNPRHKITKRGQNVTFRCDPISEHNRLYWYRQTLGQGPEFLTYFQNEAQLEKSRLLSDRFSAERPKGSFSTLEIQRTEQGDSAMYLCASSHTAGTDEAFFGQGTRLTVV.

As concerns this clonotype: The junction and the germline gene differ at one end; a read error may be behind it. The genes are TRBV25-1 and TRBJ1-2; D uncertain. Germline CDR1 and CDR2: MGHDK and SYGVNS. There are 14 residues in the CDR3. In DNA, the CDR3 is TGTGCCAGCAATGAATATTTTCAGTATGGAGGCTACACCTTC. It encodes CASNEYFQYGGYTF.